These T cell receptor beta chains were read from a single sample in a study of blood T cell repertoires in COVID-19. The repertoire was sequenced with immunoSEQ multiplex PCR; TCRdb's copy has only in-frame clones and lacks some. Altogether some 290,000 clones are present, around 87% being singletons, with the ten largest covering about 4%. The sample comprised peripheral blood. Receptors were obtained from a young man with active or convalescent COVID-19. CDR3s include the opening cysteine and the closing phenylalanine or tryptophan. The order of the fields is D gene, clone size, J gene, V gene, CDR3 DNA, CDR3 protein. A D gene is named only where the DNA matches it firmly. Expanded clones are given a class, and other clones once, few, many or no size at all.

NA,NA,TRBJ2-2,TRBV6-1,TGTGCCAGCAGTGAACTGGGCAGACACACCGGGGAGCTGTTTTTT,CASSELGRHTGELFF
NA,NA,TRBJ2-7,TRBV6-5,TGTGCCAGCAGTCACGGTGTGAGCTCCTACGAGCAGTACTTC,CASSHGVSSYEQYF
TRBD2,NA,TRBJ2-1,TRBV3-1/TRBV3-2,TGTGCCAGCAGCCAAGATACGACTAGCGGGAGTAGTAATGAGCAGTTCTTC,CASSQDTTSGSSNEQFF
NA,NA,TRBJ1-2,TRBV6-1,TGTGCCACCTGGGGCAGGGATGGCTACACCTTC,CATWGRDGYTF
NA,NA,TRBJ1-6,TRBV6-1,TGTGCCAGCAGTGAACACCCTCGTGGAGGGAGCTCCTATAATTCACCCCTCCACTTT,CASSEHPRGGSSYNSPLHF
TRBD1,NA,TRBJ2-6,TRBV6-2/TRBV6-3,TGTGCCAGCAGTTACAAGGGGGCCACCTCTGGGGCCAACGTCCTGACTTTC,CASSYKGATSGANVLTF
NA,NA,TRBJ2-1,TRBV6-2/TRBV6-3,TGTGCCAGCAGTTACACTCTATTCAATGAGCAGTTCTTC,CASSYTLFNEQFF
TRBD1,NA,TRBJ2-7,TRBV6-5,TGTGCCAGTTCAGACAGGGCGAGAAACGAGCAGTACTTC,CASSDRARNEQYF
TRBD1,NA,TRBJ1-4,TRBV2,TGTGCCAGCAGTGGCGACAGGGAGACGTTTTTT,CASSGDRETFF
NA,once,TRBJ1-3,TRBV15,TGTGCCACCAGCAGAGATAGACAGCCTGGAAACACCATATATTTT,CATSRDRQPGNTIYF
TRBD1,few,TRBJ1-5,TRBV19,TGTGCCGCCACCGGGACAGGGGTTTGGCCCCAGCATTTT,CAATGTGVWPQHF
NA,NA,TRBJ1-2,TRBV7-9,TGTGCCAGCAGCCCCCTGGGAGGTCGGGACTATGGCTACACCTTC,CASSPLGGRDYGYTF
NA,once,TRBJ1-5,TRBV7-9,TGTGCCAGCAGCGGGGGGGGACCTTCAAATCAGCCCCAGCATTTT,CASSGGGPSNQPQHF
TRBD1,NA,TRBJ2-1,TRBV27,TGTGCCAGCAGTTTATACAGGGGGGCCTTTGAGCAGTTCTTC,CASSLYRGAFEQFF
TRBD2,NA,TRBJ2-7,TRBV19,TGTGCCAGTAGTCCGACCCGACTAGCGGGGACCTACGAGCAGTACTTC,CASSPTRLAGTYEQYF
NA,NA,TRBJ1-2,TRBV7-9,TGTGCCAGCAGCTCAGGACAGATAAACTATGGCTACACCTTC,CASSSGQINYGYTF
TRBD1,NA,TRBJ2-7,TRBV3-1/TRBV3-2,TGTGCCAGCAGCCGAGTATTACGGGACAGGGCCTACGAGCAGTACTTC,CASSRVLRDRAYEQYF
NA,NA,TRBJ1-5,TRBV7-9,TGTGCCAGCAGCTTAGGCAGGGATCAGCCCCAGCATTTT,CASSLGRDQPQHF
NA,NA,TRBJ2-7,TRBV6-5,TGTGCCAGCAGGGGGGGACAGCTATCCGAGCAGTACTTC,CASRGGQLSEQYF
NA,NA,TRBJ1-1,TRBV3-1/TRBV3-2,TGTGCCAGCAGCCAAGAACGCGGTGAAGCTTTCTTT,CASSQERGEAFF
NA,once,TRBJ2-2,TRBV12-3/TRBV12-4,TGTGCCAGCGGGGGGGCACGGACCGGGGAGCTGTTTTTT,CASGGARTGELFF
NA,NA,TRBJ2-3,TRBV9,TGTGCCAGCAGCGTAGGGGTCGGGGGACCTAGCACAGATACGCAGTATTTT,CASSVGVGGPSTDTQYF
NA,NA,TRBJ1-5,TRBV19,TGTGCCAGTAGTATAGGGGGGACAAGAAACCAGCCCCAGCATTTT,CASSIGGTRNQPQHF
TRBD2,NA,TRBJ2-1,TRBV7-9,TGTGCCAGCAGTTCCACTAGCGGGAGGGTTGGTAATGAGCAGTTCTTC,CASSSTSGRVGNEQFF
TRBD1,NA,TRBJ2-5,TRBV7-9,TGTGCCAGCAGCCAAAGACAGGGAATGCACCAAGAGACCCAGTACTTC,CASSQRQGMHQETQYF
TRBD1,NA,TRBJ2-7,TRBV5-1,TGCGCCAGCAGCCCCCAGGGACAGGGGGCTGGGGAGCAGTACTTC,CASSPQGQGAGEQYF
NA,NA,TRBJ1-3,TRBV7-9,TGTGCCAGCAGCTTAACCTTCGGCAGGACTTCCAAAAACACCATATATTTT,CASSLTFGRTSKNTIYF
TRBD1,NA,TRBJ1-1,TRBV5-4,TGTGCCAGCAGGGTGAGACAGGGGGTTTTCACTGAAGCTTTCTTT,CASRVRQGVFTEAFF
NA,few,TRBJ1-4,TRBV14,TGTGCCAGCAGCCAAGCCCGGGGTGATGGAAAACTGTTTTTT,CASSQARGDGKLFF
TRBD2,NA,TRBJ2-7,TRBV9,TGTGCCAGCAGCTATAGCGGGAGCAACTACGAGCAGTACTTC,CASSYSGSNYEQYF
NA,NA,TRBJ1-4,TRBV10-2,TGCGCCAGCAGTGGGGCAGACGGTGAAAAACTGTTTTTT,CASSGADGEKLFF
NA,NA,TRBJ1-2,TRBV12-3/TRBV12-4,TGTGCCAGCAGCTTACAGGGCAACTATGGCTACACCTTC,CASSLQGNYGYTF
TRBD1,NA,TRBJ1-6,TRBV6-5,TGTGCCAGCAGTTACATCCGGGACAGGGGATCACCCCTCCACTTT,CASSYIRDRGSPLHF
NA,NA,TRBJ1-1,TRBV6-2/TRBV6-3,TGTGCCAGCAGTTTAGACAGTAACACTGAAGCTTTCTTT,CASSLDSNTEAFF
NA,NA,TRBJ2-3,TRBV7-9,TGTGCCAGCAGCTTAGACCTCAGGCCGGCCACAGATACGCAGTATTTT,CASSLDLRPATDTQYF
TRBD1,NA,TRBJ2-5,TRBV27,TGTGCCAGCAGTTTCATCCGGGACAGGGGACAAGAGACCCAGTACTTC,CASSFIRDRGQETQYF
TRBD1,NA,TRBJ1-1,TRBV10-3,TGTGCCATCAGACCCGGGACAGGGGTAGGGGTAGACACTGAAGCTTTCTTT,CAIRPGTGVGVDTEAFF
NA,NA,TRBJ1-1,TRBV3-1/TRBV3-2,TGTGCCAGCAGCTCCCTTTATCGAGGTGAAGCTTTCTTT,CASSSLYRGEAFF
NA,NA,TRBJ2-7,TRBV5-4,TGTGCCAGCAGCCCCATTGGGGGGGAGCAGTACTTC,CASSPIGGEQYF
NA,few,TRBJ2-7,TRBV28,TGTGCCAGCAACGGCGGGGCCAGATACGAGCAGTACTTC,CASNGGARYEQYF
NA,NA,TRBJ2-7,TRBV7-9,TGTGCCAGCAGCTTATATCAGTACGAGCAGTACTTC,CASSLYQYEQYF
NA,NA,TRBJ2-7,TRBV27,TGTGCCAGCAGTTTATCCGCGACCCCCGGAGTCGAGCAGTACTTC,CASSLSATPGVEQYF
NA,NA,TRBJ1-2,TRBV11-2,TGTGCCAGCAGCGGCCTCTTGGGGGAGGGGCCTCCTGGCTACACCTTC,CASSGLLGEGPPGYTF
TRBD1,NA,TRBJ2-1,TRBV7-9,TGTGCCAGCAGCGTGGGACAGACGCAGTTCTTC,CASSVGQTQFF
TRBD1,NA,TRBJ2-5,TRBV19,TGTGCCAGTAGTACCGGGACAGGGAGAAGGGAGGTGGAGACCCAGTACTTC,CASSTGTGRREVETQYF